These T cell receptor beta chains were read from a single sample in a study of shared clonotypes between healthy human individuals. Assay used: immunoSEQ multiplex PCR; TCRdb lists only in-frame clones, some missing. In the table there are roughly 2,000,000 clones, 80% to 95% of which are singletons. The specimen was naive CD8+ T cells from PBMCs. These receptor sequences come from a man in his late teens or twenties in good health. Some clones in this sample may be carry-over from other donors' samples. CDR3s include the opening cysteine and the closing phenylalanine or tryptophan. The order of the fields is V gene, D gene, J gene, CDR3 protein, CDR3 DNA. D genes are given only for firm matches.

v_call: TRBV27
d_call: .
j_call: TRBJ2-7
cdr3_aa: CASSPRTAGYEQYF
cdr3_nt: TGTGCCAGCAGTCCCCGGACGGCCGGCTACGAGCAGTACTTC

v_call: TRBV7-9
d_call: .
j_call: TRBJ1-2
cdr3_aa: CASSTGTANYGYTF
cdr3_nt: TGTGCCAGCAGCACAGGAACTGCTAACTATGGCTACACCTTC

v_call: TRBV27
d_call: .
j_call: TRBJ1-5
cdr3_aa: CASSEYQGPNQPQHF
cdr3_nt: TGTGCCAGCAGCGAATACCAGGGGCCTAATCAGCCCCAGCATTTT

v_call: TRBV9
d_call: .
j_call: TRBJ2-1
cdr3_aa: CASSVGPGQYNEQFF
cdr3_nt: TGTGCCAGCAGCGTAGGCCCCGGACAGTACAATGAGCAGTTCTTC

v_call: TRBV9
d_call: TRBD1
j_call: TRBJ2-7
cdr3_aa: CASSEGETGMPYEQYF
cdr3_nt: TGTGCCAGCAGCGAGGGAGAGACAGGGATGCCCTACGAGCAGTACTTC

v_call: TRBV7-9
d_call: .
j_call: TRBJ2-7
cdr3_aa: CASSSGPRGQYF
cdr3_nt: TGTGCCAGCAGCTCAGGTCCACGGGGGCAGTACTTC

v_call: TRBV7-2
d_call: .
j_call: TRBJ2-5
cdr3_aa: CASSPSAGAGETQYF
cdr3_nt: TGTGCCAGCAGCCCCTCGGCGGGGGCTGGAGAGACCCAGTACTTC

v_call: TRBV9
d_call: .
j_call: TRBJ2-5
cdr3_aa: CASSVVGTYGETQYF
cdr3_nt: TGTGCCAGCAGCGTAGTCGGAACCTATGGGGAGACCCAGTACTTC

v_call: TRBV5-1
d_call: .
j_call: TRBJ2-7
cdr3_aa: CASSFMDYEQYF
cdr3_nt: TGCGCCAGCAGCTTTATGGACTACGAGCAGTACTTC

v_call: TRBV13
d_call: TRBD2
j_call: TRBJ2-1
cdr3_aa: CASSLTSGSGNEQFF
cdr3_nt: TGTGCCAGCAGCTTGACTAGCGGGAGCGGGAATGAGCAGTTCTTC

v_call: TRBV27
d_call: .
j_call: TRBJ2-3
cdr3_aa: CASSSQRADTQYF
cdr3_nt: TGTGCCAGCAGTTCGCAGCGCGCAGATACGCAGTATTTT